This TCR beta chain was found in a study of early T cells in non-severe SARS-CoV-2 infection. Study information: Sequencing was performed on bulk RNA from unsorted whole blood, leaving chains unpaired.

This clonotype was recorded at least ten times. Trimming took 5 bases from V and 2 from J, leaving 19 bases between them. Germline V CDR1 and CDR2: DFQATT, SNEGSKA (reference sequence). This CDR3 comprises 15 residues. From the 5' RACE reads, TCRdb called clonotypes with MiXCR, one entry per CDR3 protein. The profile covers about 25,000 distinct CDR3 sequences, with about 4.8% appearing a single time and around 6.3% taken by the ten largest. The rearrangement uses TRBV20-1 and TRBJ2-7, with a tentative D call TRBD1 (6 bases). This TCR was sampled from an adult who was a healthcare worker with PCR-confirmed SARS-CoV-2 infection or an uninfected control (not recorded which). The sample was whole blood. The CDR3: CSALDRDKGTYEQYF. The CDR3 coding sequence is TGCAGTGCTCTCGACCGGGACAAGGGGACCTACGAGCAGTACTTC.